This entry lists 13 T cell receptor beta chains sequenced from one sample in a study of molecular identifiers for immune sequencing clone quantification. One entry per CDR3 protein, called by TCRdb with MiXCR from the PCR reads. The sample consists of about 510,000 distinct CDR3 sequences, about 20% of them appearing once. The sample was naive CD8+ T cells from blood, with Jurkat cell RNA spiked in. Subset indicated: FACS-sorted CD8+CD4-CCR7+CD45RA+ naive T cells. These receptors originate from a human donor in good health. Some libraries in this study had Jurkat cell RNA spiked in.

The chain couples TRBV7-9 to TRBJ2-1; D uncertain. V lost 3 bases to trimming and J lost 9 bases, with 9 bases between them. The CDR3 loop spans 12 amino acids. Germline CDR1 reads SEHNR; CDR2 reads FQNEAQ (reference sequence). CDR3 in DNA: TGTGCCAGCAGCTTTGACCTGAGTGAGCAGTTCTTC. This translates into CASSFDLSEQFF.

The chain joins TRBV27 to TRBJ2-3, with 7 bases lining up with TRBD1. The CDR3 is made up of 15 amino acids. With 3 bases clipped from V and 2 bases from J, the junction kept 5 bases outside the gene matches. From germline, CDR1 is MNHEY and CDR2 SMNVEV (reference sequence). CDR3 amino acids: CASSLTGHYTDTQYF. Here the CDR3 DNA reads TGTGCCAGCAGTTTGACAGGGCACTACACAGATACGCAGTATTTT.

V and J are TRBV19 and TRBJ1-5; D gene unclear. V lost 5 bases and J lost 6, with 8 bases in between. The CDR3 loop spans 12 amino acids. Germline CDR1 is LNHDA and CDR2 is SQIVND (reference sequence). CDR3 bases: TGTGCCAGTAGTCAGCCCGGTCAGCCCCAGCATTTT. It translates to CASSQPGQPQHF.

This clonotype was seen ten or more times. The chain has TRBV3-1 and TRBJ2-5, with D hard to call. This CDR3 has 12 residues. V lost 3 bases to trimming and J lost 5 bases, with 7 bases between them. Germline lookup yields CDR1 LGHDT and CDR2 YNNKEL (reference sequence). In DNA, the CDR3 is TGTGCCAGCAGCCAGGAGACGGAGACCCAGTACTTC. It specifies CASSQETETQYF.

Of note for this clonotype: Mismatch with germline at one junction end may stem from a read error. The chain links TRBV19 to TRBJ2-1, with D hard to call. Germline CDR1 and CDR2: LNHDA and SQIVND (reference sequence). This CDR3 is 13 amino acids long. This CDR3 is CASSIGSRNERFF. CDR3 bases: TGTGCCAGTAGTATTGGATCTCGCAATGAGCGGTTCTTC.

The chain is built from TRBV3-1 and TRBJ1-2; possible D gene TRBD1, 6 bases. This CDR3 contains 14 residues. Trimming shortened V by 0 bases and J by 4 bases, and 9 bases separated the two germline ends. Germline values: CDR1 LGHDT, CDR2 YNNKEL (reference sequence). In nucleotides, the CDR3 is TGTGCCAGCAGCCAAGAAGGGGGGCTCTATGGCTACACCTTC. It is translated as CASSQEGGLYGYTF. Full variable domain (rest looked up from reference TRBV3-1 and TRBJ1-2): DTAVSQTPKYLVTQMGNDKSIKCEQNLGHDTMYWYKQDSKKFLKIMFSYNNKELIINETVPNRFSPKSPDKAHLNLHINSLELGDSAVYFCASSQEGGLYGYTFGSGTRLTVV.

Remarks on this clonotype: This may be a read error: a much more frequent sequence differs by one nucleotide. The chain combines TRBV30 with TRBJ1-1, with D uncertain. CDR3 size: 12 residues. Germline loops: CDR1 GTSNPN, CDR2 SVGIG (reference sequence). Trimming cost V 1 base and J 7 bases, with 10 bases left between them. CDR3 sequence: CAWSAAGIEAFF. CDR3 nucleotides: TGTGCCTGGAGTGCTGCGGGGATTGAAGCTTTCTTT.

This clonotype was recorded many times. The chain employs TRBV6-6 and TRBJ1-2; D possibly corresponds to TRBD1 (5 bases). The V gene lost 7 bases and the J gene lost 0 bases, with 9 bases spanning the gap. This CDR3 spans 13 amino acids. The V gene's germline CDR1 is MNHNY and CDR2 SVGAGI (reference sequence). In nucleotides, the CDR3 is TGTGCCAGCACCCAGACAGCTAACTATGGCTACACCTTC. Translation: CASTQTANYGYTF.

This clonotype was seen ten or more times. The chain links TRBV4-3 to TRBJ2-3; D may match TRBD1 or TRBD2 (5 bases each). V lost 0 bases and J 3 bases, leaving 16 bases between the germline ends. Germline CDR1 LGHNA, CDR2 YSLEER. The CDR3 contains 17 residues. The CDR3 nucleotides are TGCGCCAGCAGCCAAGAGAGGGCCCTTCAGGGAACAGATACGCAGTATTTT. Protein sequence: CASSQERALQGTDTQYF.

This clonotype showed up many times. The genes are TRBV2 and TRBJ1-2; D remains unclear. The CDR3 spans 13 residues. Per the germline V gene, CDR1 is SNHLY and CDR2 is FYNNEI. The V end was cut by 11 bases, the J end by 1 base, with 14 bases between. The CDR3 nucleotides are TGTGCCGGAGCAGCGGCAAGTAACTATGGCTACACCTTC. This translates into CAGAAASNYGYTF. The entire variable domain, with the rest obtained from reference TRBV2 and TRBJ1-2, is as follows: EPEVTQTPSHQVTQMGQEVILRCVPISNHLYFYWYRQILGQKVEFLVSFYNNEISEKSEIFDDQFSVERPDGSNFTLKIRSTKLEDSAMYFCAGAAASNYGYTFGSGTRLTVV.

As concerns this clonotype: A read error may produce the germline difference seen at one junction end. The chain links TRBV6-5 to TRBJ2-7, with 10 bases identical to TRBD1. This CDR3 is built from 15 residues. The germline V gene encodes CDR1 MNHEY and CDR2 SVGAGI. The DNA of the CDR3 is TGTGCCAGCACCCCCGGAGGACAGGGGGGATACGAGCAGCACTTC. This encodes CASTPGGQGGYEQHF.

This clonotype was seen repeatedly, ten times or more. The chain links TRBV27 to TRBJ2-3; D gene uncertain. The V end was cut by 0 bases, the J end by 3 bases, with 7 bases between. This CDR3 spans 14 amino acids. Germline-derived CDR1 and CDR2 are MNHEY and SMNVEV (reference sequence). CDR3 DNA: TGTGCCAGCAGTTTATCGCCAGTGACAGATACGCAGTATTTT. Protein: CASSLSPVTDTQYF.

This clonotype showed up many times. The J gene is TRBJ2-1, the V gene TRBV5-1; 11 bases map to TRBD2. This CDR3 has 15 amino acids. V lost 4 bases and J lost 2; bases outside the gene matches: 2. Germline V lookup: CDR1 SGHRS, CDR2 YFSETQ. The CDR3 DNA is TGCGCCAGCAGCATTAGCGGGGGGGCCTACAATGAGCAGTTCTTC. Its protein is CASSISGGAYNEQFF.